One and the same sample provided the 15 T cell receptor beta chains below, sequenced in a study of identical twins. TCRdb reprocessed the 5' RACE reads via MiXCR and lists one record per CDR3 protein. The sample holds about 890,000 distinct CDR3 sequences, approximately 13% seen once. These data were also filed under a second study, of yellow fever vaccine responses in identical twins.

Material: PBMCs. These receptors were obtained from a woman aged 18-29 years in good health.

The rearrangement links TRBV11-2 to TRBJ2-5; 7 bases are shared with TRBD2. CDR1 is SGHAT and CDR2 is FQNNGV in the germline V gene. The length of the CDR3 is 13 residues. V was clipped by 6 bases and J by 7 bases; unmatched bases: 8. The CDR3 region is CASSYSGSATQYF. CDR3 nucleotide sequence: TGTGCCAGCAGTTATAGCGGGTCGGCGACCCAGTACTTC.

CDR3 in DNA: TGCGCCAGCAGCTTGGGACAGGGTATAGCCAATGAGCAGTTCTTC. Translating it yields CASSLGQGIANEQFF. This sequence joins TRBV5-1 and TRBJ2-1, with 7 bases matching TRBD1. There are 15 residues in the CDR3. CDR1 is SGHRS and CDR2 is YFSETQ in the germline V gene. V dropped 0 bases and J dropped 6; count of bases not matched to a gene: 6.

This clonotype was recorded a few times. The V call is TRBV4-1, the J call TRBJ2-1, with 8 bases fitting TRBD2. There are 16 residues in the CDR3. The V segment lost 4 bases and the J segment 4 bases; nucleotides outside the gene matches: 9. Germline CDR1 is MGHRA and CDR2 is YSYEKL. CDR3 bases: TGCGCCAGCAGCCGCCCGACTAGCGACCTATACAATGAGCAGTTCTTC. Translation: CASSRPTSDLYNEQFF.

V and J are TRBV5-1 and TRBJ2-1; 13 nucleotides align to TRBD2. Germline-derived CDR1 and CDR2 are SGHRS and YFSETQ. This CDR3 comprises 14 residues. Trimming removed 3 bases from V and 9 bases from J; junction bases left unmatched: 3. In nucleotides, the CDR3 is TGCGCCAGCAGCTGGACTAGCGGGAGTACTGAGCAGTTCTTC. This translates into CASSWTSGSTEQFF.

This chain links TRBV29-1 with TRBJ2-1, with TRBD2 matching 7 bases. This CDR3 region has 16 residues. Unmatched junction bases numbered 6, after V lost 1 base and J lost 0 bases. Germline V gene data show CDR1 as SQVTM and CDR2 as ANQGSEA. The CDR3 spells CSVEVGGSYSYNEQFF. The CDR3 DNA is TGCAGCGTTGAAGTAGGCGGGAGTTACTCCTACAATGAGCAGTTCTTC.

In this sample, this clonotype turned up many times. This sequence joins TRBV12-3 or TRBV12-4 and TRBJ2-4; 10 nucleotides agree with TRBD2. The CDR3 spans 16 residues. V was clipped by 5 bases and J by 0 bases; unmatched bases: 4. CDR3 loop: CASSQLAGLAKNIQYF. The CDR3 nucleotides are TGTGCCAGCAGTCAACTAGCGGGGTTAGCCAAAAACATTCAGTACTTC.

This clonotype was counted at least ten times. The chain carries TRBV10-3 and TRBJ1-2; D is ambiguous. This CDR3 has 13 residues. V was pared by 3 bases and J by 4 bases, with 9 bases between. Germline CDR1 is ENHRY and CDR2 is SYGVKD. This CDR3 reads CAISDRLVYGYTF. The CDR3 DNA sequence: TGTGCCATCAGTGACAGACTGGTCTATGGCTACACCTTC.

In its sample, this clonotype was seen a few times. As DNA, the CDR3 is TGTGCCAGCAGGGTGACTAGTGGGGGAGAGACCCAGTACTTC. Translated: CASRVTSGGETQYF. The chain uses TRBV12-3 or TRBV12-4 and TRBJ2-5; TRBD2 might be the D (6 bases). The CDR3 spans 14 residues. Trimming pared 6 bases from V and 4 bases from J, leaving 15 bases between.

This clonotype was counted between two and nine times. The rearrangement links TRBV20-1 to TRBJ1-1; no definite D call. Germline CDR1 DFQATT, CDR2 SNEGSKA (reference sequence). Trimming cost V 3 bases and J 6 bases, with 8 bases left between them. The CDR3 runs to 11 residues. DNA for the CDR3: TGCAGTGCTAGCGGGCCGCCTGAAGCTTTCTTT. It codes for CSASGPPEAFF.

This chain links TRBV20-1 with TRBJ2-7, with 7 bases lining up with TRBD1. Germline CDR1 DFQATT, CDR2 SNEGSKA (reference sequence). The CDR3 sequence is 15 residues long. V lost 6 bases, J lost 3 bases, and 14 bases stayed unmatched. CDR3 in DNA: TGCAGTGCCCCCGGGCCCACAGGGGAAGACTACGAGCAGTACGTC. Encoded protein: CSAPGPTGEDYEQYV.

The V call is TRBV18, the J call TRBJ2-1; 8 bases match TRBD1. The length of the CDR3 is 14 residues. In germline, CDR1 is KGHSH, CDR2 LQKENI. Germline trimming cut 6 bases from V and 9 bases from J; bases unmatched to any gene: 10. CDR3 amino acids: CASSPRDRLGEQFF. DNA of the CDR3: TGTGCCAGCTCGCCCCGGGACAGGTTGGGTGAGCAGTTCTTC.

This clonotype was observed many times. J is TRBJ2-4 and V is TRBV7-2; D is uncertain. The germline V gene encodes CDR1 SGHTA and CDR2 FQGNSA. V lost 7 bases, J lost 3 bases, and 16 bases lay in between. The CDR3 has 15 amino acids. The CDR3 region is CASTDLGDGKNIQYF. The CDR3 nucleotides read TGTGCCAGCACCGACTTAGGAGACGGCAAAAACATTCAGTACTTC.

This clonotype was observed at least ten times. This sequence joins TRBV2 and TRBJ1-1; tentatively, D is TRBD1 (6 bases). The germline V gene has CDR1 SNHLY and CDR2 FYNNEI. This CDR3 comprises 15 residues. Between the trimmed V and J ends, which lost 3 bases and 7 bases, there was a span of 18 bases. The CDR3: CASSDATGLRGEAFF. CDR3 DNA: TGTGCCAGCAGTGATGCAACAGGGCTCCGGGGTGAAGCTTTCTTT.

This clonotype was counted only a few times. The V call is TRBV27, the J call TRBJ2-7; 8 nucleotides align to TRBD2. After removal of 5 bases from V and 9 bases from J, the junction contained 9 bases not matched to a gene. The CDR3 totals 13 residues. Germline assignment: CDR1 MNHEY and CDR2 SMNVEV (reference sequence). The CDR3: CASSPNTGLGQYF. CDR3 coding DNA: TGTGCCAGCAGTCCAAACACGGGACTAGGGCAGTACTTC.

This chain connects TRBV5-1 to TRBJ2-5; D might be TRBD1 (6 bases). Trimming took off 4 bases at V and 3 bases at J, with 10 bases between the two ends. Germline V gene lookup returns CDR1 SGHRS and CDR2 YFSETQ. This CDR3 comprises 13 residues. DNA for the CDR3: TGCGCCAGCAGCCGGGACAATAAAGAGACCCAGTACTTC. This translates into CASSRDNKETQYF.